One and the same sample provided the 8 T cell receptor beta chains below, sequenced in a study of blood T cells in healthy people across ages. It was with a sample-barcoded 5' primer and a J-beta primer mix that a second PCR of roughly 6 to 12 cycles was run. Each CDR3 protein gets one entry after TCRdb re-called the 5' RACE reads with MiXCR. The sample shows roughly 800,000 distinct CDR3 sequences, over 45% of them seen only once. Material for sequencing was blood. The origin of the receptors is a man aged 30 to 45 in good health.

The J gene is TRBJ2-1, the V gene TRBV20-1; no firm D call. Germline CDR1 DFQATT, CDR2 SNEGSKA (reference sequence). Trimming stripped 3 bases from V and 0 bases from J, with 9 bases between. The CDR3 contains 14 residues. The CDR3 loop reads CSASDKHSYNEQFF. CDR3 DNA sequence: TGCAGTGCTAGTGACAAACACTCCTACAATGAGCAGTTCTTC.

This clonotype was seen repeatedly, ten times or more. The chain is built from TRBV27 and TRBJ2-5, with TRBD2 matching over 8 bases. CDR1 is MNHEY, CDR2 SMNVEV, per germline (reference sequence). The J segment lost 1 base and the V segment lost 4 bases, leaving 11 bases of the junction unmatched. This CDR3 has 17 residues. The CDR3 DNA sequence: TGTGCCAGCAGTTCCCGGTACGGGAGGGAGCTCCAAGAGACCCAGTACTTC. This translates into CASSSRYGRELQETQYF.

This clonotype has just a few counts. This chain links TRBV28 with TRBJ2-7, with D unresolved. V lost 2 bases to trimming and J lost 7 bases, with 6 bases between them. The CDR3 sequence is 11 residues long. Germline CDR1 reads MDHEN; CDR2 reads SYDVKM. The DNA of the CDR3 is TGTGCCAGCAGTTTAAGGTGGGAGCAGTACTTC. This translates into CASSLRWEQYF. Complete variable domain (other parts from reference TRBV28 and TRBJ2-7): DVKVTQSSRYLVKRTGEKVFLECVQDMDHENMFWYRQDPGLGLRLIYFSYDVKMKEKGDIPEGYSVSREKKERFSLILESASTNQTSMYLCASSLRWEQYFGPGTRLTVT.

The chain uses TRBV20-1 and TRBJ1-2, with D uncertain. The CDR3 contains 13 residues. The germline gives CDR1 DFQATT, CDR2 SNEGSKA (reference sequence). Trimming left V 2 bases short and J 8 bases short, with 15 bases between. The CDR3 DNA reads TGCAGTGCTAGAACCTGGACGGGTGAGGGCTACACCTTC. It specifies CSARTWTGEGYTF.

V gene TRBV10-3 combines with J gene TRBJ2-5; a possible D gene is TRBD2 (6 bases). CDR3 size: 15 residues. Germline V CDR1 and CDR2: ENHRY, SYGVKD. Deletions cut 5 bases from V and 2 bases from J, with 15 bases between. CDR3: CAISSPPRGQETQYF. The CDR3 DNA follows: TGTGCCATCAGTAGTCCCCCCCGGGGGCAAGAGACCCAGTACTTC.

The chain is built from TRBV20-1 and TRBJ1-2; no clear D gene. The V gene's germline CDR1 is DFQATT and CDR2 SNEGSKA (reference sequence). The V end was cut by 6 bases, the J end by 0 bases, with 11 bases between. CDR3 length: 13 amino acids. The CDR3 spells CSARTLANYGYTF. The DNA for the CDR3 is TGCAGTGCCCGGACTCTAGCTAACTATGGCTACACCTTC.

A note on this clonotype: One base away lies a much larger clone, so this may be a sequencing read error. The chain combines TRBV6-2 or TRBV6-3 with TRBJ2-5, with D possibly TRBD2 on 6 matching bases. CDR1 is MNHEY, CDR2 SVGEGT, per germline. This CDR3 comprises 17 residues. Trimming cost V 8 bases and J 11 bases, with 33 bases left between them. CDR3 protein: CASPPRTPYVGESGQYF. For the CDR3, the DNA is TGTGCCAGCCCTCCGAGGACCCCCTACGTGGGAGAAAGCGGGCAGTACTTC.

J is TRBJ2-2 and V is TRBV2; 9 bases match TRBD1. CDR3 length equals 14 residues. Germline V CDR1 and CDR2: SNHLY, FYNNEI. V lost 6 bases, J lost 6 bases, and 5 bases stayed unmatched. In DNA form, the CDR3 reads TGTGCCAGCAGGCCCGGGACAGGGTCCGGGGAGCTGTTTTTT. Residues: CASRPGTGSGELFF.